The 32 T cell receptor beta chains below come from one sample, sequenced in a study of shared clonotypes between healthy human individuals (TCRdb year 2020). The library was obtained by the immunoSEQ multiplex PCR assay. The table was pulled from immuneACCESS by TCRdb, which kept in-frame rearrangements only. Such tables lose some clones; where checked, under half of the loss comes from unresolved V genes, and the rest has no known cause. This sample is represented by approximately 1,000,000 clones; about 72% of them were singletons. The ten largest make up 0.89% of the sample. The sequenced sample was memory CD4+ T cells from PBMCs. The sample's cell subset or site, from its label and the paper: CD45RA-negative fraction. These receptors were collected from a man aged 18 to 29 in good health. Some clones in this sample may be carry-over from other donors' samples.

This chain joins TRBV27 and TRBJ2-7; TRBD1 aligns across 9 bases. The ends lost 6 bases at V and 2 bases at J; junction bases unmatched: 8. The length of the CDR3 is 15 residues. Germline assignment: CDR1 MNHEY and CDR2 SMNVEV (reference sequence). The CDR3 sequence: CASRTTGGTTYEQYF. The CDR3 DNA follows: TGTGCCAGCAGAACCACAGGGGGCACAACCTACGAGCAGTACTTC.

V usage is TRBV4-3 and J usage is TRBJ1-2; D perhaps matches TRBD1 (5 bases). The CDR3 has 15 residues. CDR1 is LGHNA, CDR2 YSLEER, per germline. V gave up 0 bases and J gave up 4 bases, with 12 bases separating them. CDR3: CASSQDNAGTYGYTF. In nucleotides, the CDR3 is TGCGCCAGCAGCCAAGATAACGCAGGGACCTATGGCTACACCTTC.

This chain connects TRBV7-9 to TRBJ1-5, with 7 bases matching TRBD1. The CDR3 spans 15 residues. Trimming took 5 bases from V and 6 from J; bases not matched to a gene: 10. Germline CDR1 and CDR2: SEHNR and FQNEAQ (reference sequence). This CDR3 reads CASSPGGHLGQPQHF. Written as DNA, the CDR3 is TGTGCCAGCAGCCCAGGGGGGCACCTCGGTCAGCCCCAGCATTTT.

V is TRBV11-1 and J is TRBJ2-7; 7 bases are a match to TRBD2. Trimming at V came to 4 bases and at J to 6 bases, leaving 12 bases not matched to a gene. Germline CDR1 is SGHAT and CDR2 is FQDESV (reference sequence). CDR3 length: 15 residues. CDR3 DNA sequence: TGTGCCAGCAGCTCCCCGGGAGGCGGGAGCGGCGAGCAGTACTTC. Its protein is CASSSPGGGSGEQYF. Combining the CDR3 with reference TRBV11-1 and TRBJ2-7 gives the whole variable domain EAEVAQSPRYKITEKSQAVAFWCDPISGHATLYWYRQILGQGPELLVQFQDESVVDDSQLPKDRFSAERLKGVDSTLKIQPAELGDSAMYLCASSSPGGGSGEQYFGPGTRLTVT.

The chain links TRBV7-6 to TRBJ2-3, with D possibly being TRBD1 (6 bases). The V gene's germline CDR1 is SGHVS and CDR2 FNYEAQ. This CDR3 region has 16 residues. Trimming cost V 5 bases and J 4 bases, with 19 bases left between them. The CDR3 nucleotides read TGTGCCAGCAGCCACCAGAGACAGGCCCGGCCAGATACGCAGTATTTT. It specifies CASSHQRQARPDTQYF.

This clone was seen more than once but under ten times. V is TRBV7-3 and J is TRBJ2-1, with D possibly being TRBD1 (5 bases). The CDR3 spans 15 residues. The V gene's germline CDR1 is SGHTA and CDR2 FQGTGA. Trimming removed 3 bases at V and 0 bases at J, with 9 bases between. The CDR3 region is CASSFDRSSYNEQFF. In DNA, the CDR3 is TGTGCCAGCAGCTTCGACAGAAGCTCCTACAATGAGCAGTTCTTC.

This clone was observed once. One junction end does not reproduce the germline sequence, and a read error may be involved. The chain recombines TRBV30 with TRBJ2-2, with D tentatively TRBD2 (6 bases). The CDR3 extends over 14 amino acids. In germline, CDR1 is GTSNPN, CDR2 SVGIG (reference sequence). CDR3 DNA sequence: TGTGCCTGGGGTGCCCAGCCCCGGGGCGGGAAGCTGTTTTTT. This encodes CAWGAQPRGGKLFF.

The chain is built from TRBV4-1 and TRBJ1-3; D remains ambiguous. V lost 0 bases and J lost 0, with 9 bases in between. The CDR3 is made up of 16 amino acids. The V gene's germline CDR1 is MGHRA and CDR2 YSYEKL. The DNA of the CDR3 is TGCGCCAGCAGCCAAGATAGCTTAGTCTCTGGAAACACCATATATTTT. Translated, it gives CASSQDSLVSGNTIYF.

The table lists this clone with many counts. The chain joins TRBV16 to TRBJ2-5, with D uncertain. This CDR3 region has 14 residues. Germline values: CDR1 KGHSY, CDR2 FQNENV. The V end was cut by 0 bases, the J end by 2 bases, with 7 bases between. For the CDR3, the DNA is TGTGCCAGCAGCCAATCAACTCTTCAAGAGACCCAGTACTTC. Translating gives CASSQSTLQETQYF.

CDR3 loop: CASTAAAGNTIYF. The CDR3 region has the DNA TGTGCCAGTACGGCGGCGGCTGGAAACACCATATATTTT. This chain links TRBV19 with TRBJ1-3; unclear D gene. V dropped 7 bases and J dropped 2 bases, with 9 bases sitting between them. The CDR3 is 13 amino acids. Germline CDR1 and CDR2: LNHDA and SQIVND (reference sequence).

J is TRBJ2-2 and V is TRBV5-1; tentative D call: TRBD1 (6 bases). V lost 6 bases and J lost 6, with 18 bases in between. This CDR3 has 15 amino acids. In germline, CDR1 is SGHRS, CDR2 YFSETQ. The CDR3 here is CASNPRAGAAGELFF. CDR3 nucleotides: TGCGCCAGCAACCCTCGAGCAGGGGCGGCCGGGGAGCTGTTTTTT.

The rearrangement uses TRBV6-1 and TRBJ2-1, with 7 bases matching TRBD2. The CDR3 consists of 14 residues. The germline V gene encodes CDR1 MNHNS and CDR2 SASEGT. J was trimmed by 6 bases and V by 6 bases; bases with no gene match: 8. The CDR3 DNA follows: TGTGCCAGCAGGAAAACATGGGGGGGCAATGAGCAGTTCTTC. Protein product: CASRKTWGGNEQFF.

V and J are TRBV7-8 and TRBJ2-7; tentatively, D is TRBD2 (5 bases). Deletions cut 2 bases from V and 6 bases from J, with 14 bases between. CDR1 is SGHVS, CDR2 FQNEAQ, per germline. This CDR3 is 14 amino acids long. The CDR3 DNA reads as TGTGCCAGCAGCTTACCGGGAAACCCTAGCGAGCAGTACTTC. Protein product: CASSLPGNPSEQYF.

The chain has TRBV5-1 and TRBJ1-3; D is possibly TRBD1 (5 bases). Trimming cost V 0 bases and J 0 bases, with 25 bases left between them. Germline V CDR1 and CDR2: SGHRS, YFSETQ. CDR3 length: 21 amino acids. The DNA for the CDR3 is TGCGCCAGCAGCTTGGGGAGGGGCAACATCCAAAATCCCGTCTCTGGAAACACCATATATTTT. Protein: CASSLGRGNIQNPVSGNTIYF. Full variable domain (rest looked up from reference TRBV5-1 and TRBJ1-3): KAGVTQTPRYLIKTRGQQVTLSCSPISGHRSVSWYQQTPGQGLQFLFEYFSETQRNKGNFPGRFSGRQFSNSRSEMNVSTLELGDSALYLCASSLGRGNIQNPVSGNTIYFGEGSWLTVV.

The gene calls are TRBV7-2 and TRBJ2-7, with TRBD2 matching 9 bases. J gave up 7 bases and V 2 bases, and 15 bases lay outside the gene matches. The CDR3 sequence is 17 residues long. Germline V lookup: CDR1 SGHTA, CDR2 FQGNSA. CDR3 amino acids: CASSLKLAGMRIGEQYF. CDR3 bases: TGTGCCAGCAGCTTAAAGCTAGCGGGAATGAGGATCGGAGAGCAGTACTTC.

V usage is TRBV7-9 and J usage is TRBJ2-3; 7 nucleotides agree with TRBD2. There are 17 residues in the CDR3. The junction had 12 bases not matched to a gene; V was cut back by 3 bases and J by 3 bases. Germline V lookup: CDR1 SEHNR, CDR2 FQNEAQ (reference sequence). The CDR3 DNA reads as TGTGCCAGCAGCTTGGGTCTGGGACTAACGCTTACAGATACGCAGTATTTT. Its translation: CASSLGLGLTLTDTQYF.

CDR3 amino acids: CAISENYGTGGYEQYF. CDR3 nucleotide sequence: TGTGCCATCAGTGAGAACTACGGGACAGGGGGCTACGAGCAGTACTTC. V usage is TRBV10-3 and J usage is TRBJ2-7; 11 positions match TRBD1. The V gene's germline CDR1 is ENHRY and CDR2 SYGVKD. The CDR3 has 16 amino acids. V shed 2 bases, J shed 3 bases, and the junction held 6 bases outside the gene matches.

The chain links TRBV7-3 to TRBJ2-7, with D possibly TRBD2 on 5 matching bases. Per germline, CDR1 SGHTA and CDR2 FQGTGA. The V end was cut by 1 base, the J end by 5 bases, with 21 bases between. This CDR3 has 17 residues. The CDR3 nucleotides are TGTGCCAGCAGCTTAAAGTTAGACTGTAGGAGGTTCAACGAGCAGTACTTC. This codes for CASSLKLDCRRFNEQYF.

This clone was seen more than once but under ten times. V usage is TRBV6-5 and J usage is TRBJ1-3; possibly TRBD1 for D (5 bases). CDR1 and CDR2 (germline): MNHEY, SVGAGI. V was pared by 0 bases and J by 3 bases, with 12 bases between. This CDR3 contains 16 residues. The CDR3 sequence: CASSYSRTGIGNTIYF. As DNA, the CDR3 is TGTGCCAGCAGTTACTCGAGAACAGGAATTGGAAACACCATATATTTT.

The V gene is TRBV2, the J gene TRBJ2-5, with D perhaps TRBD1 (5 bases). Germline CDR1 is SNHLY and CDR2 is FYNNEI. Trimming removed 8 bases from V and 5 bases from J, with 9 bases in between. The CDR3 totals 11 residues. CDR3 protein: CASGQGETQYF. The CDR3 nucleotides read TGTGCCAGCGGGCAGGGTGAGACCCAGTACTTC.

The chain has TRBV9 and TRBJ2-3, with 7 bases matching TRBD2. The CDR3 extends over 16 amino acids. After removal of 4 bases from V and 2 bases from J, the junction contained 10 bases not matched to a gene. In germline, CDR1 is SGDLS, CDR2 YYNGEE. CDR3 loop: CASSPRRSGNTDTQYF. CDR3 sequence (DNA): TGTGCCAGCAGCCCTAGACGGAGCGGGAACACAGATACGCAGTATTTT. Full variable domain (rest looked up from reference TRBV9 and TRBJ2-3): DSGVTQTPKHLITATGQRVTLRCSPRSGDLSVYWYQQSLDQGLQFLIQYYNGEERAKGNILERFSAQQFPDLHSELNLSSLELGDSALYFCASSPRRSGNTDTQYFGPGTRLTVL.

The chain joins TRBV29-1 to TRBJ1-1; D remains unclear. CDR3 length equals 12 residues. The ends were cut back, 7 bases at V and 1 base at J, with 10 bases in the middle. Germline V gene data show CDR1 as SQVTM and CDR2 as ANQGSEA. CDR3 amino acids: CSARPGNTEAFF. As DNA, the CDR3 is TGCAGCGCACGCCCCGGGAACACTGAAGCTTTCTTT.

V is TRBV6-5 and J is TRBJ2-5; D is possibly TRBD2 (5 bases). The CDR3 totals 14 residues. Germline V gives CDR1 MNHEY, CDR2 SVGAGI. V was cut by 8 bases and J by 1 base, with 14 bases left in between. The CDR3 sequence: CASARRDFQETQYF. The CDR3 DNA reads TGTGCCAGCGCGCGTCGGGATTTCCAAGAGACCCAGTACTTC.

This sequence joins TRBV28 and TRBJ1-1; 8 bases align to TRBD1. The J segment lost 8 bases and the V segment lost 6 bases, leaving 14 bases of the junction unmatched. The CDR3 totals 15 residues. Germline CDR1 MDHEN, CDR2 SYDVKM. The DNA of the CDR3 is TGTGCCAGCAGGCCGTGGACAGGGAGGGTATCCGAAGCTTTCTTT. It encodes CASRPWTGRVSEAFF.

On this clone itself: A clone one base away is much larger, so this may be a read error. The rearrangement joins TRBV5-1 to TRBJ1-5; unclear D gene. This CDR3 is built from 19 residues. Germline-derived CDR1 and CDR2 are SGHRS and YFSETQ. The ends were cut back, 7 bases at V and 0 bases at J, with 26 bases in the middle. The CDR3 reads CASGPPQARPEHSNQPQHF. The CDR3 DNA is TGCGCCAGCGGCCCTCCCCAGGCCCGACCCGAACATAGCAATCAGCCCCAGCATTTT.

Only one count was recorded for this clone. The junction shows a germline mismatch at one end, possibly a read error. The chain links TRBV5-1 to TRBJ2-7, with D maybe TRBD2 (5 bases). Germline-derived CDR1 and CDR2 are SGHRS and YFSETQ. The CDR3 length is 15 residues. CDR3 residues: CASSLEPLDSSEQYF. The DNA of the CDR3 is TGCGCCAGCAGCTTGGAGCCACTAGATTCCTCCGAGCAGTACTTC.

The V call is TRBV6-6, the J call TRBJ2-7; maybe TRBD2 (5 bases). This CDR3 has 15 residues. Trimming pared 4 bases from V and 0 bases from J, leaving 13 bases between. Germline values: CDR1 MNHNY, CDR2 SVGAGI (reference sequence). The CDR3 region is CASSLRAAASYEQYF. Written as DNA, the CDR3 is TGTGCCAGCAGTTTGAGGGCAGCGGCCTCCTACGAGCAGTACTTC.

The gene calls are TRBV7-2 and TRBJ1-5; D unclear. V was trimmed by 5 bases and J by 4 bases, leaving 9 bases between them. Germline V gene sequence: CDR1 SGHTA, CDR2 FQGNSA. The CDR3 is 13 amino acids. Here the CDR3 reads CASSPRANQPQHF. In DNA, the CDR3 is TGTGCCAGCAGCCCGCGAGCTAATCAGCCCCAGCATTTT.

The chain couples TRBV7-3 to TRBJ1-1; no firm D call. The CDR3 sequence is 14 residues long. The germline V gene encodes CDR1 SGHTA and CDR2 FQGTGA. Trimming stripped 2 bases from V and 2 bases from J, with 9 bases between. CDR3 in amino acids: CASSLLGSNTEAFF. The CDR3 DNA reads TGTGCCAGCAGCTTATTGGGCAGTAACACTGAAGCTTTCTTT.

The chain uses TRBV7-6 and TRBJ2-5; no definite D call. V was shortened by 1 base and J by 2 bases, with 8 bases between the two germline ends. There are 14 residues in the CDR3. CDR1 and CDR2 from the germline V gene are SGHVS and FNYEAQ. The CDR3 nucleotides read TGTGCCAGCAGCTTAGGGCAGGTTCAAGAGACCCAGTACTTC. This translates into CASSLGQVQETQYF.

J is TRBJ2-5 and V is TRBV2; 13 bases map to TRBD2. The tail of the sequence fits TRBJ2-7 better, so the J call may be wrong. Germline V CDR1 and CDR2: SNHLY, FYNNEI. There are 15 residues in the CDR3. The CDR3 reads CASSHGLAGEREQYF. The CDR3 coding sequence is TGTGCCAGCAGCCACGGACTAGCGGGGGAGCGCGAGCAGTACTTC.

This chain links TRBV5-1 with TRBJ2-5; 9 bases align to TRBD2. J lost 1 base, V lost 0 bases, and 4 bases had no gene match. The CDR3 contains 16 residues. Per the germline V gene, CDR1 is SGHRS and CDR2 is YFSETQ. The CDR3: CASSLAPSGVQETQYF. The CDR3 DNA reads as TGCGCCAGCAGCTTGGCCCCTAGCGGGGTCCAAGAGACCCAGTACTTC.